The clone carrying this TCR beta chain occurred a few times. Its antigen is not known. The gene names here belong to mouse. Read coverage stops 4 residues before the CDR3 terminus; the germline J gene supplies the remainder. Within the sample, other DNA sequences also encode this same CDR3. Pooled cutaneous lymph node cells were sorted using CD4, CD8alpha, NKG2D, NKG2ACE and other markers. These data are taken from a study of CD8+ T cells in alopecia areata. About the study: Spontaneously alopecic C3H/HeJ graft donors, about 6-12 months old, gave skin to approximately 7-11-week-old female C3H/HeJ mice. Findings and caveats of the study: Resident alphabeta T cells of normal skin are also sequenced in scalp samples. Lesional tissue from the scalp (especially in alopecia totalis/universalis) showed higher clonality than normal scalp. Possibly as an HLA-related effect, TCR sharing across patients appeared less clear than in mice.

The germline V gene has CDR1 FNHDT and CDR2 SITEND (reference sequence). V shed 1 base, J shed 3 bases, and the junction held 2 bases outside the gene matches. This CDR3 is 14 amino acids long. Sequencing relied on a cDNA template that was reverse transcribed from extracted RNA. Assay: immunoSEQ multiplex PCR; the TCRdb copy retains only in-frame clones and omits some. Found here are roughly 260,000 clones, no singletons; the ten largest cover roughly 1.2%. V gene TRBV19 combines with J gene TRBJ2-7; 9 bases agree with TRBD2. The clonotype originates from a C3H/HeJ mouse with alopecia areata. Mouse MHC haplotype: H2-k. Sequencing used CD4+ T cells sorted from a lymph node. The CDR3 DNA, read in part, is TGTGCCAGCAGTATATCTGGGGGGGTCTAT. It is translated as CASSISGGVY. The complete CDR3 sequence is CASSISGGVYEQYF.